This T cell receptor beta chain was identified during a study of early stage breast cancer tumors. Background on the study: Of around 15 invasive breast tumors, twelve were hormone receptor-positive, HER2-negative. The study, taken as a whole, reports: Enriched TCRB sequences shared across patients were mostly commonly generated sequences. Tumors had about 2.5-fold higher T cell density and higher clonality than adjacent normal breast tissue.

V lost 2 bases, J lost 0 bases, and 6 bases stayed unmatched. The CDR3 totals 17 residues. Germline CDR1 and CDR2: SGHAT and FQDESV (reference sequence). Details on this clone: The target antigen is unknown.

About 20-55 mg of tumor tissue was diced per sample. Produced via immunoSEQ multiplex PCR; TCRdb's table is partial and in-frame only. Of about 31,000 clones detected, almost 75% appear once; the ten largest clones hold 10%. Sequencing was done on a sample of breast tumor tissue. The TCR sequence derives from a person between 30 and 45 years old with breast cancer. The V call is TRBV11-1, the J call TRBJ2-3; 9 nucleotides agree with TRBD2. This chain's CDR3 is CASSLSLTSGSTDTQYF. CDR3 sequence (DNA): TGTGCCAGCAGCTTATCCCTCACTAGCGGGAGCACAGATACGCAGTATTTT.